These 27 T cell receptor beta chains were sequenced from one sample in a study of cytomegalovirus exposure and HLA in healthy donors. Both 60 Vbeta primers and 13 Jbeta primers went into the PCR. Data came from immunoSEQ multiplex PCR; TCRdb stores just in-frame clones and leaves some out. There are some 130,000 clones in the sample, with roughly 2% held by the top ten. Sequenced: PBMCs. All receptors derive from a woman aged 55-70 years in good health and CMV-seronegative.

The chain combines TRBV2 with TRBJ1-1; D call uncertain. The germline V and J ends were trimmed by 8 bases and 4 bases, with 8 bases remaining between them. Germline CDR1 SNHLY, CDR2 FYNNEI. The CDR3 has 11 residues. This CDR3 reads CASRVVTEAFF. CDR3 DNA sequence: TGTGCCAGCCGGGTGGTCACTGAAGCTTTCTTT.

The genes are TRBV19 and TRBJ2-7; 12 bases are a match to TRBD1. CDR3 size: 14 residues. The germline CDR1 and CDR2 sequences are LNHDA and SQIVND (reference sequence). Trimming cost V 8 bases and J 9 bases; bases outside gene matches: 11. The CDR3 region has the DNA TGTGCCAGTTCTCCGGGACAGGGGGCCATTCGGCAGTACTTC. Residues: CASSPGQGAIRQYF.

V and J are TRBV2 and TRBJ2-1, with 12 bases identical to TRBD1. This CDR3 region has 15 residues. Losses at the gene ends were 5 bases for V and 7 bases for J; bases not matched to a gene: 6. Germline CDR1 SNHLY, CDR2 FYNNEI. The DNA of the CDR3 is TGTGCCAGCAGTCAGGGACAGGGGGCTTGGAATGAGCAGTTCTTC. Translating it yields CASSQGQGAWNEQFF.

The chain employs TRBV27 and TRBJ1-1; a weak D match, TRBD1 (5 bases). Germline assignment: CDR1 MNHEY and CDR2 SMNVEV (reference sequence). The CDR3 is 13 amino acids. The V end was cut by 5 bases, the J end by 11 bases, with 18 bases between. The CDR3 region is CASSPRALTQAFF. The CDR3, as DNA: TGTGCCAGCAGTCCCAGGGCCCTAACGCAGGCTTTCTTT.

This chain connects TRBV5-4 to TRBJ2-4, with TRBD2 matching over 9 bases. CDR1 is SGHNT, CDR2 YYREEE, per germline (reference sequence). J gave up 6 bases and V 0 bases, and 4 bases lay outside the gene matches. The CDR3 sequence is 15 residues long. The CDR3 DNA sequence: TGTGCCAGCAGCTTGGGAGGAGCGGGGGGAAACATTCAGTACTTC. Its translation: CASSLGGAGGNIQYF.

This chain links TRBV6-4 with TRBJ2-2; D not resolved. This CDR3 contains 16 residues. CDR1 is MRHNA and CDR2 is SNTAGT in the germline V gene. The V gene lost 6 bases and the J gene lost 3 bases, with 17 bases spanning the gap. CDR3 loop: CASRPTHGSYTGELFF. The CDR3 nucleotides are TGTGCCAGCAGACCAACTCACGGGTCTTACACCGGGGAGCTGTTTTTT.

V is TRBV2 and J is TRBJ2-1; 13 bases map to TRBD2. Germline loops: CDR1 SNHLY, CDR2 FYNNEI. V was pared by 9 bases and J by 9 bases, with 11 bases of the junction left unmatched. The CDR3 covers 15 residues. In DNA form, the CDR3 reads TGTGCCAGAGAGCCCGGGACTAGCGGGGTTGGTGAGCAGTTCTTC. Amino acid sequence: CAREPGTSGVGEQFF.

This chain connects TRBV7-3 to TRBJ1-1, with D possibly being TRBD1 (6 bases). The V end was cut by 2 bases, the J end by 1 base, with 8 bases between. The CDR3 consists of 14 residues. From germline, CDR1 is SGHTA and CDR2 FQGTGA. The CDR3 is CASSLGQSNTEAFF. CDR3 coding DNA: TGTGCCAGCAGCTTAGGACAGTCGAACACTGAAGCTTTCTTT. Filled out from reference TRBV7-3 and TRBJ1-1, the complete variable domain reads GAGVSQTPSNKVTEKGKYVELRCDPISGHTALYWYRQSLGQGPEFLIYFQGTGAADDSGLPNDRFFAVRPEGSVSTLKIQRTERGDSAVYLCASSLGQSNTEAFFGQGTRLTVV.

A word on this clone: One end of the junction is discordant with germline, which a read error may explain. Here the CDR3 reads CASSLGSGTGTAGTQYF. DNA of the CDR3: TGTGCTAGCAGCTTAGGATCCGGGACAGGGACTGCAGGGACGCAGTATTTT. The chain employs TRBV7-7 and TRBJ2-3; 9 bases are shared with TRBD1. The CDR3 extends over 17 amino acids. CDR1 is SSHAT and CDR2 is FNYEAQ in the germline V gene (reference sequence).

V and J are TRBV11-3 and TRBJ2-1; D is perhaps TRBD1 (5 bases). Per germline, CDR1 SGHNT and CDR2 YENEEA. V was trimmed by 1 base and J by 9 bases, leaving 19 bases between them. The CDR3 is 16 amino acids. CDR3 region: CASSLVSAQGPSEQFF. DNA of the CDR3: TGTGCCAGCAGCTTAGTTTCGGCTCAGGGTCCTAGTGAGCAGTTCTTC.

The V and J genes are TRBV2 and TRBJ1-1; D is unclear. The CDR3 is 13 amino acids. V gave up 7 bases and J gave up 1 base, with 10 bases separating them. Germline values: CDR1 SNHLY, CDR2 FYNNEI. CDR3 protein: CASTKEQNTEAFF. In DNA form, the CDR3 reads TGTGCCAGCACCAAAGAGCAGAACACTGAAGCTTTCTTT.

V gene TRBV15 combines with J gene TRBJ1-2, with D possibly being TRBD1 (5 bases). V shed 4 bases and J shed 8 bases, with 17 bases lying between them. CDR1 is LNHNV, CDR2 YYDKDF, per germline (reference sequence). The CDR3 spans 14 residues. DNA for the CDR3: TGTGCCACCAGCACCGTCAGGGCAGCGGGCGGCTACACCTTC. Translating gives CATSTVRAAGGYTF.

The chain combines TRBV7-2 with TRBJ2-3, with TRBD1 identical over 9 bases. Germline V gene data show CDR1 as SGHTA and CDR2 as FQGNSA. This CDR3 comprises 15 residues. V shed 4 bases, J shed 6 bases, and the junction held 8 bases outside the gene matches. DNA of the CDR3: TGTGCCAGCAGCTCGACAGGGGGGCTGGGGGATACGCAGTATTTT. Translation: CASSSTGGLGDTQYF.

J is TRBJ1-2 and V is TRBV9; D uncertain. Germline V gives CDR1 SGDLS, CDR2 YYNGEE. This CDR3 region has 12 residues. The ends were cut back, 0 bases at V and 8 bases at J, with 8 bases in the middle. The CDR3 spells CASSVGGFGYTF. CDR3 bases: TGTGCCAGCAGCGTAGGAGGTTTCGGCTACACCTTC. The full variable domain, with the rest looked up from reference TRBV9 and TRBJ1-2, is DSGVTQTPKHLITATGQRVTLRCSPRSGDLSVYWYQQSLDQGLQFLIQYYNGEERAKGNILERFSAQQFPDLHSELNLSSLELGDSALYFCASSVGGFGYTFGSGTRLTVV.

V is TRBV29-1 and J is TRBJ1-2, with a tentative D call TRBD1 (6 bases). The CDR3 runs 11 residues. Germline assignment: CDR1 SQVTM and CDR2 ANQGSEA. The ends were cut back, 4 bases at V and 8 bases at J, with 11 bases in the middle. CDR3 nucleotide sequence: TGCAGCGTTGTGGACAGAGGGGGCTACACCTTC. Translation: CSVVDRGGYTF.

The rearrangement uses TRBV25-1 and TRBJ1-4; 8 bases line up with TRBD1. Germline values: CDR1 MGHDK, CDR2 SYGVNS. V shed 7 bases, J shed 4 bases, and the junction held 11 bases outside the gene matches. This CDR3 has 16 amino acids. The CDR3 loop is CASTTVGGTGNEKLFF. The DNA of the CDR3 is TGTGCCAGCACCACCGTGGGAGGGACAGGTAATGAAAAACTGTTTTTT. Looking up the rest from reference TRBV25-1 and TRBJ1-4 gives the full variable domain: EADIYQTPRYLVIGTGKKITLECSQTMGHDKMYWYQQDPGMELHLIHYSYGVNSTEKGDLSSESTVSRIRTEHFPLTLESARPSHTSQYLCASTTVGGTGNEKLFFGSGTQLSVL.

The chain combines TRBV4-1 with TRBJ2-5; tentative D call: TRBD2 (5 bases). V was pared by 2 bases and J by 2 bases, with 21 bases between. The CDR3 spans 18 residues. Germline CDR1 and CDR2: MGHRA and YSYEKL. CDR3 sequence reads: CASSQTQTSSGNQETQYF. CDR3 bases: TGCGCCAGCAGCCAAACCCAAACCTCCTCGGGAAATCAAGAGACCCAGTACTTC.

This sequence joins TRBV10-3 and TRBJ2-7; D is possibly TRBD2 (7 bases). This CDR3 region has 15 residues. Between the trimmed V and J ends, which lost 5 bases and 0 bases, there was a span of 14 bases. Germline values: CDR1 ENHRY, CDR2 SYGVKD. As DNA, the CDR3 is TGTGCCATCAGTAGGGGGGGCCAGGGCTCCTACGAGCAGTACTTC. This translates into CAISRGGQGSYEQYF.

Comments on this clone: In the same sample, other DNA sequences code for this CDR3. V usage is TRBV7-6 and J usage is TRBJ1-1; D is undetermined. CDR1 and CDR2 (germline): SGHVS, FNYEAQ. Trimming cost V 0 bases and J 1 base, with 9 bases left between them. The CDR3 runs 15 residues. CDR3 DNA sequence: TGTGCCAGCAGCTTAGCGGGAGGAGAGAACACTGAAGCTTTCTTT. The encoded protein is CASSLAGGENTEAFF.

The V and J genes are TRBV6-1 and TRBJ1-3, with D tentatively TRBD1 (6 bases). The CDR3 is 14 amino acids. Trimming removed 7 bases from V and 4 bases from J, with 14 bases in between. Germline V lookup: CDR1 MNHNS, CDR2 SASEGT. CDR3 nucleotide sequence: TGTGCCAGCACGCGGGGGGCGCCCGGAAACACCATATATTTT. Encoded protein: CASTRGAPGNTIYF.

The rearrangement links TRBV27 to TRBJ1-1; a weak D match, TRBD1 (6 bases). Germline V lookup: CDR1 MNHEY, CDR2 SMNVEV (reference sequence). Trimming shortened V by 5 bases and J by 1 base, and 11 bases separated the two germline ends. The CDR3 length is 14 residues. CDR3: CASSQYRENTEAFF. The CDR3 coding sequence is TGTGCCAGCAGTCAATACAGGGAGAACACTGAAGCTTTCTTT.

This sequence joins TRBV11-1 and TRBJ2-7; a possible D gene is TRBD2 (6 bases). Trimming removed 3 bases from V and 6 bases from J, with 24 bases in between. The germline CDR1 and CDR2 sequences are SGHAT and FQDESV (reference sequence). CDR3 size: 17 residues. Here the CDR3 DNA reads TGTGCCAGCAGCTTGGGGCGGGGTCCCCACCTTCTGTCCGAGCAGTACTTC. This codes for CASSLGRGPHLLSEQYF.

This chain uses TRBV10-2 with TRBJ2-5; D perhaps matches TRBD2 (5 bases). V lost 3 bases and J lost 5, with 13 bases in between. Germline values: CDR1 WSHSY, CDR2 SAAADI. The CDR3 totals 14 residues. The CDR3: CASSDTGWRETQYF. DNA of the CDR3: TGCGCCAGCAGTGATACGGGGTGGAGGGAGACCCAGTACTTC.

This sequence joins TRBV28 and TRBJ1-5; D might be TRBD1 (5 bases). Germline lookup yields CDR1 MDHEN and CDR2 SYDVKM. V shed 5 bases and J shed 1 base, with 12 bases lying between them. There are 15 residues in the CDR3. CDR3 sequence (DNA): TGTGCCAGCAGTCCCCGTCCAGGGAGCAATCAGCCCCAGCATTTT. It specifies CASSPRPGSNQPQHF. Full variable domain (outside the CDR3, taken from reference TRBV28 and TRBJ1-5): DVKVTQSSRYLVKRTGEKVFLECVQDMDHENMFWYRQDPGLGLRLIYFSYDVKMKEKGDIPEGYSVSREKKERFSLILESASTNQTSMYLCASSPRPGSNQPQHFGDGTRLSIL.

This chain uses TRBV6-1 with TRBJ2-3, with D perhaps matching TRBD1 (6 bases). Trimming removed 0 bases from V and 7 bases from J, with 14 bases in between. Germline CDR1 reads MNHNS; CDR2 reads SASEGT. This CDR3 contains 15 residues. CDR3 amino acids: CASSEAPGDIYTQYF. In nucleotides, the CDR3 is TGTGCCAGCAGTGAAGCGCCAGGGGATATATATACGCAGTATTTT.

CDR3 DNA: TGCAGCGCATACGGACAGGGGTCGGCGGGGGAGCAGTTCTTC. Amino acids: CSAYGQGSAGEQFF. V usage is TRBV29-1 and J usage is TRBJ2-1; 9 nucleotides match TRBD1. Germline V gene data show CDR1 as SQVTM and CDR2 as ANQGSEA. Trimming at V came to 7 bases and at J to 10 bases, leaving 14 bases not matched to a gene. This CDR3 is built from 14 residues.

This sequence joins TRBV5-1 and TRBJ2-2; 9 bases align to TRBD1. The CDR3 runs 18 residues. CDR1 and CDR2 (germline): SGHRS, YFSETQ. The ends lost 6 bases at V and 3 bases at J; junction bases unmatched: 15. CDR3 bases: TGCGCCAGCAATCAAATGAGAGGAGGACAGGGGTACACCGGGGAGCTGTTTTTT. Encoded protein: CASNQMRGGQGYTGELFF.